This entry describes one T cell receptor beta chain. The germline V gene has CDR1 SGHDT and CDR2 YYEEEE. There are 13 residues in the CDR3. V lost 3 bases and J lost 2, with 9 bases in between. Researchers sequenced unsorted PBMC DNA using ten immunoSEQ deep assay plates. TCRdb's table, derived via immunoSEQ multiplex PCR, lists solely in-frame clones and lacks some. The sample consists of 450,000 to 500,000 clones, roughly 80% of them appearing once. This sample stems from a study of shared clonotypes between healthy human individuals. The sample comprised PBMCs. This sequence originates from a woman aged 40 to 50 in good health. Some clones in this sample may be carry-over from other donors' samples. This chain uses TRBV5-6 with TRBJ2-7; D gene uncertain. This chain's CDR3 is CASSSPAPYEQYF. The DNA for the CDR3 is TGTGCCAGCAGCTCCCCCGCGCCCTACGAGCAGTACTTC.